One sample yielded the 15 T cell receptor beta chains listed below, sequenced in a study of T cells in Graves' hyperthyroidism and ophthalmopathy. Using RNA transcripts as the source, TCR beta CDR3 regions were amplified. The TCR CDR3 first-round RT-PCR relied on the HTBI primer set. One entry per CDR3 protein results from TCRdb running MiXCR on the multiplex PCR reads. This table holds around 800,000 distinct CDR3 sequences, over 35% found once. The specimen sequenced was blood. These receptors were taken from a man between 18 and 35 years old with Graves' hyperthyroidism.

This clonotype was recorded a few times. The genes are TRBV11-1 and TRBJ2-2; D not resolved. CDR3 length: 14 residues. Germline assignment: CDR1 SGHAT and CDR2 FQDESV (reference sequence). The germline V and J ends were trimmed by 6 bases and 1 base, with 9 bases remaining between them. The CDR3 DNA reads TGTGCCAGCAGTCAGGAAGTGAACACCGGGGAGCTGTTTTTT. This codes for CASSQEVNTGELFF.

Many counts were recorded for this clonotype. This CDR3 reads CSVEAGDEQYF. CDR3 sequence (DNA): TGCAGCGTTGAAGCAGGGGACGAGCAGTACTTC. V and J are TRBV29-1 and TRBJ2-7; D may be TRBD1 (6 bases). The CDR3 covers 11 residues. Per germline, CDR1 SQVTM and CDR2 ANQGSEA. V was clipped by 1 base and J by 5 bases, with 6 bases between them.

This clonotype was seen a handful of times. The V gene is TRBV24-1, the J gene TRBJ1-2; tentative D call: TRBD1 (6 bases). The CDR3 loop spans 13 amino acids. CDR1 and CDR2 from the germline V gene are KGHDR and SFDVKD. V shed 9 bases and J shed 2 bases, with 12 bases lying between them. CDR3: CATSQGSNYGYTF. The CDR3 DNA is TGTGCCACCTCACAGGGTTCCAACTATGGCTACACCTTC.

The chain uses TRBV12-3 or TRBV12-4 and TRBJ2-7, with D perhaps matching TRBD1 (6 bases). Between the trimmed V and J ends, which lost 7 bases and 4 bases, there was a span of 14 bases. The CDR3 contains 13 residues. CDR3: CASTRQDRYEQYF. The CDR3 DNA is TGTGCCAGCACCAGACAGGATCGTTACGAGCAGTACTTC.

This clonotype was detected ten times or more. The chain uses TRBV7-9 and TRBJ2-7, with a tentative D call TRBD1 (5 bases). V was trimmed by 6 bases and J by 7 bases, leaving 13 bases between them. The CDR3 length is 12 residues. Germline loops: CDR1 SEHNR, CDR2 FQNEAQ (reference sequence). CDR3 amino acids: CASRDTLGEQYF. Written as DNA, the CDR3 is TGTGCCAGCAGGGACACCCTGGGAGAGCAGTACTTC. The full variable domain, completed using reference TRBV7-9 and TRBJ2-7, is DTGVSQNPRHKITKRGQNVTFRCDPISEHNRLYWYRQTLGQGPEFLTYFQNEAQLEKSRLLSDRFSAERPKGSFSTLEIQRTEQGDSAMYLCASRDTLGEQYFGPGTRLTVT.

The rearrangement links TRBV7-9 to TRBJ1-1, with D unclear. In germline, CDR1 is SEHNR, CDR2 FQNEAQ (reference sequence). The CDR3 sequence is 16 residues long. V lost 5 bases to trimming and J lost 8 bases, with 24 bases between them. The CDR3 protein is CASSPPRVAGAKEAFF. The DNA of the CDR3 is TGTGCCAGCAGCCCCCCCCGAGTAGCGGGAGCCAAAGAAGCTTTCTTT.

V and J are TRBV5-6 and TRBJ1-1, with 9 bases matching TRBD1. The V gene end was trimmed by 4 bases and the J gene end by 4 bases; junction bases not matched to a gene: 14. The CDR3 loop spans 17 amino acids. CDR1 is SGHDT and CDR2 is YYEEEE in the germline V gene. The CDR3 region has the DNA TGTGCCAGCAGCACCGGGACAGGGACTTTCCCCAGCACTGAAGCTTTCTTT. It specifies CASSTGTGTFPSTEAFF.

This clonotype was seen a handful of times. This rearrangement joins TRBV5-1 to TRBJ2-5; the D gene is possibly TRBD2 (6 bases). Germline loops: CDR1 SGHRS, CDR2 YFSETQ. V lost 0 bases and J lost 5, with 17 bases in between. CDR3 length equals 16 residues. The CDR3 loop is CASSLAGEARSETQYF. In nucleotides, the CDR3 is TGCGCCAGCAGCTTGGCCGGGGAGGCAAGGAGTGAGACCCAGTACTTC. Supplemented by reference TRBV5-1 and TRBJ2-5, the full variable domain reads KAGVTQTPRYLIKTRGQQVTLSCSPISGHRSVSWYQQTPGQGLQFLFEYFSETQRNKGNFPGRFSGRQFSNSRSEMNVSTLELGDSALYLCASSLAGEARSETQYFGPGTRLLVL.

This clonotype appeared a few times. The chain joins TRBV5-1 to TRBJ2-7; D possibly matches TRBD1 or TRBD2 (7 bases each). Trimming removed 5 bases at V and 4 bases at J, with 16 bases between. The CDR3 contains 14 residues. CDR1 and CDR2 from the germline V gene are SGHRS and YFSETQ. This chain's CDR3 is CASSPERDSYEQYF. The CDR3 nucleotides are TGCGCCAGCAGTCCCGAGCGGGACAGTTACGAGCAGTACTTC.

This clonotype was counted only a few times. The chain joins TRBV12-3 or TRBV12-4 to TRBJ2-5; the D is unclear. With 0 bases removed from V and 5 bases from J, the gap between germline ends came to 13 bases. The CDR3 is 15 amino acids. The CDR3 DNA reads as TGTGCCAGCAGTTTAGCGGGCACCCAAGGGGAGACCCAGTACTTC. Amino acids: CASSLAGTQGETQYF.

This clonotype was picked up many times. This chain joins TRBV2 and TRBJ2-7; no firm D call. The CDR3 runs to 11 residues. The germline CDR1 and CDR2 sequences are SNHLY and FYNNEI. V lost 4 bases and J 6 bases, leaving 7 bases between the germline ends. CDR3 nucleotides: TGTGCCAGCAGTGTCGTGGGCGAGCAGTACTTC. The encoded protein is CASSVVGEQYF.

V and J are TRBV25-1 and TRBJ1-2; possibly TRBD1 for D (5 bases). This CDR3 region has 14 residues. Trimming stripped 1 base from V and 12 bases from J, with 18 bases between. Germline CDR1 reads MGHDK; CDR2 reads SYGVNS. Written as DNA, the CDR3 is TGTGCCAGCAGTGAATTTTTAGGGGTCTCTGGAAACACCTTC. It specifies CASSEFLGVSGNTF.

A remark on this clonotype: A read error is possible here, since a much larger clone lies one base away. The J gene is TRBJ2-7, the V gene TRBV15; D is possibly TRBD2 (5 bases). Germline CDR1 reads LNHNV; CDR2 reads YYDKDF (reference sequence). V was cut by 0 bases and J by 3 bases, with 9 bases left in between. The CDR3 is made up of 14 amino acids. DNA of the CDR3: TGTGCCACCAGCAGAGAAGGAGGAGACTACGAGCAGTACTTC. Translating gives CATSREGGDYEQYF.

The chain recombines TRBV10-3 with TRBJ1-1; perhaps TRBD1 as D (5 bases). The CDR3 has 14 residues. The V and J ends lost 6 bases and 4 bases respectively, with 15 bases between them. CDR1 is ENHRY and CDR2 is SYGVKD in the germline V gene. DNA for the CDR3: TGTGCCATCAGCCCCGGGACGGGGGTCACTGAAGCTTTCTTT. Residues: CAISPGTGVTEAFF.

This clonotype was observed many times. The CDR3 nucleotides read TGTGCCAGCAGCTTAGCGGGCGACAGGGAGCAAGAGACCCAGTACTTC. It codes for CASSLAGDREQETQYF. The genes are TRBV7-9 and TRBJ2-5; TRBD1 agrees at 7 bases. Germline values: CDR1 SEHNR, CDR2 FQNEAQ (reference sequence). This CDR3 spans 16 amino acids. V was pared by 0 bases and J by 2 bases, with 6 bases of the junction left unmatched.